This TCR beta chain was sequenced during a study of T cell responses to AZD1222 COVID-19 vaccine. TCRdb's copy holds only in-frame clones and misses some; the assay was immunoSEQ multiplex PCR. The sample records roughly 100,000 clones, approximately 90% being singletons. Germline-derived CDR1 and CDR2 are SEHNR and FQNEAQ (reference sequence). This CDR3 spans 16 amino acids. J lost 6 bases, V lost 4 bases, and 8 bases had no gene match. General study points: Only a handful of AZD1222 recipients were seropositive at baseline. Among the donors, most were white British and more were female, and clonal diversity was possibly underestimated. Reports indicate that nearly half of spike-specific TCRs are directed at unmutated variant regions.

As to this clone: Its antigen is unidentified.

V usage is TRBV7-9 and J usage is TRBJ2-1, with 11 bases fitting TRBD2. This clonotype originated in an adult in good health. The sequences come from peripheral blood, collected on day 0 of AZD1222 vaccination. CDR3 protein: CASSSIAGGPGNEQFF. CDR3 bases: TGTGCCAGCAGCTCTATAGCGGGAGGGCCGGGCAATGAGCAGTTCTTC. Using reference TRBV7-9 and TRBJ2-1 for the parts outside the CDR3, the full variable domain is DTGVSQNPRHKITKRGQNVTFRCDPISEHNRLYWYRQTLGQGPEFLTYFQNEAQLEKSRLLSDRFSAERPKGSFSTLEIQRTEQGDSAMYLCASSSIAGGPGNEQFFGPGTRLTVL.